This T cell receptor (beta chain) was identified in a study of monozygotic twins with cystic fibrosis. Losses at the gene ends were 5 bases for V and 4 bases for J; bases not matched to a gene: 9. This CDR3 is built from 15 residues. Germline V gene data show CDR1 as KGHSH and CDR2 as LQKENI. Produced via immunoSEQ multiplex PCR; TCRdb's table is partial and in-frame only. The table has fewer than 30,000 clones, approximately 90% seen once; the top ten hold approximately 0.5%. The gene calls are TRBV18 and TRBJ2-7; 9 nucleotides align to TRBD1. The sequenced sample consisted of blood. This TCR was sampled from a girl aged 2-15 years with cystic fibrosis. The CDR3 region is CASSAPGQGQYEQYF. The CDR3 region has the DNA TGTGCCAGCTCAGCCCCGGGACAGGGACAATACGAGCAGTACTTC.